The 22 T cell receptor beta chains given below trace back to one sample, sequenced in a study of long-term antiretroviral therapy in people with HIV. Researchers ran immunoSEQ v3.0 at survey level. Using immunoSEQ multiplex PCR, the repertoire was profiled, and TCRdb retains in-frame clones only, with some absent. This table holds tens of thousands of clones, 75% to 95% found once. Material: unsorted PBMCs, obtained just over 5 years after starting antiretroviral therapy. The receptors originated from a woman in her thirties or forties with HIV.

The chain has TRBV30 and TRBJ2-1; 12 bases line up with TRBD2. Germline CDR1 is GTSNPN and CDR2 is SVGIG (reference sequence). With 8 bases clipped from V and 3 bases from J, the junction kept 11 bases outside the gene matches. This CDR3 has 16 residues. The CDR3 reads CAGSGTSGSYYNEQFF. The CDR3 nucleotides are TGTGCCGGGTCCGGGACTAGCGGGTCTTACTACAATGAGCAGTTCTTC. Variable domain in full (rest from reference TRBV30 and TRBJ2-1): SQTIHQWPATLVQPVGSPLSLECTVEGTSNPNLYWYRQAAGRGLQLLFYSVGIGQISSEVPQNLSASRPQDRQFILSSKKLLLSDSGFYLCAGSGTSGSYYNEQFFGPGTRLTVL.

This chain connects TRBV5-8 to TRBJ2-2, with 7 bases lining up with TRBD1. Germline V gene sequence: CDR1 SGHTS, CDR2 YDEGEE. The J segment lost 1 base and the V segment lost 0 bases, leaving 3 bases of the junction unmatched. The CDR3 runs 16 residues. CDR3 residues: CASSLEGQLNTGELFF. CDR3 in DNA: TGTGCCAGCAGCTTGGAGGGACAGCTGAACACCGGGGAGCTGTTTTTT.

The chain employs TRBV5-5 and TRBJ2-1; a weak D match, TRBD2 (6 bases). CDR1 is SGHKS and CDR2 is YYEKEE in the germline V gene (reference sequence). CDR3 size: 15 residues. The V end was cut by 5 bases, the J end by 0 bases, with 12 bases between. CDR3 residues: CASRGGGSSYNEQFF. Here the CDR3 DNA reads TGTGCCAGCAGGGGTGGGGGGAGCTCCTACAATGAGCAGTTCTTC. Full variable domain (missing parts from reference TRBV5-5 and TRBJ2-1): DAGVTQSPTHLIKTRGQQVTLRCSPISGHKSVSWYQQVLGQGPQFIFQYYEKEERGRGNFPDRFSARQFPNYSSELNVNALLLGDSALYLCASRGGGSSYNEQFFGPGTRLTVL.

In this sample, this clone turned up once. The V gene is TRBV6-5, the J gene TRBJ2-7, with 9 bases lining up with TRBD1. The junction had 12 bases not matched to a gene; V was cut back by 6 bases and J by 6 bases. Germline loops: CDR1 MNHEY, CDR2 SVGAGI. The CDR3 runs to 15 residues. The CDR3 DNA is TGTGCCAGCAGCATAACAGGGGGCGTCCTTGGCGAGCAGTACTTC. This encodes CASSITGGVLGEQYF.

The CDR3 sequence is CASSQGGLDTDTQYF. CDR3 coding DNA: TGCGCCAGCAGCCAAGGTGGACTAGACACAGATACGCAGTATTTT. The chain couples TRBV4-1 to TRBJ2-3, with 7 bases lining up with TRBD2. Germline V lookup: CDR1 MGHRA, CDR2 YSYEKL. The CDR3 totals 15 residues. V lost 1 base to trimming and J lost 2 bases; unmatched junction nucleotides: 3.

This clone was detected a few times. The V and J genes are TRBV11-2 and TRBJ1-3; 8 nucleotides line up with TRBD1. The V gene end was trimmed by 5 bases and the J gene end by 0 bases; junction bases not matched to a gene: 3. Germline V gene sequence: CDR1 SGHAT, CDR2 FQNNGV. The CDR3 contains 15 residues. CDR3 protein: CASSAGGNSGNTIYF. CDR3 bases: TGTGCCAGCAGCGCAGGGGGCAACTCTGGAAACACCATATATTTT.

The table lists this clone with a count of one. This chain links TRBV19 with TRBJ2-1; D is unclear. From germline, CDR1 is LNHDA and CDR2 SQIVND (reference sequence). V lost 1 base and J lost 7, with 2 bases in between. The CDR3 has 11 amino acids. CDR3: CASSIGNEQFF. The CDR3 nucleotides read TGTGCCAGTAGTATAGGTAATGAGCAGTTCTTC.

In this sample, this clone turned up a few times. The J gene is TRBJ2-2, the V gene TRBV5-1; 12 bases align to TRBD2. CDR1 and CDR2 from the germline V gene are SGHRS and YFSETQ. V gave up 5 bases and J gave up 1 base; unmatched junction bases: 0. This CDR3 region has 15 residues. Here the CDR3 DNA reads TGCGCCAGCAGACTAGCGGGAGGGAACACCGGGGAGCTGTTTTTT. Its protein is CASRLAGGNTGELFF.

The CDR3: CASSKTGTGALNEQFF. CDR3 in DNA: TGCGCCAGCAGTAAAACCGGGACAGGGGCCCTAAATGAGCAGTTCTTC. V gene TRBV10-1 combines with J gene TRBJ2-1, with TRBD1 identical over 10 bases. Trimming took 5 bases from V and 7 from J; bases not matched to a gene: 11. CDR1 and CDR2 from the germline V gene are WNHNN and SYGVQD (reference sequence). The CDR3 extends over 16 amino acids.

This chain joins TRBV4-2 and TRBJ2-7; 11 bases fit TRBD2. V shed 0 bases and J 3 bases; nucleotides not matched to a gene: 13. The germline gives CDR1 LGHNA, CDR2 YNFKEQ. The CDR3 runs 19 residues. The CDR3 bases are TGTGCCAGCAGCCAAGACAGGGGGCCTAGCGGGGGGTACGGCTACGAGCAGTACTTC. It codes for CASSQDRGPSGGYGYEQYF.

This chain uses TRBV7-9 with TRBJ1-2, with D unclear. CDR3 length: 16 amino acids. Trimming took off 1 base at V and 0 bases at J, with 12 bases between the two ends. Germline assignment: CDR1 SEHNR and CDR2 FQNEAQ (reference sequence). The CDR3 here is CASSLDSTTSNYGYTF. The CDR3 DNA follows: TGTGCCAGCAGCTTAGACAGCACCACTTCTAACTATGGCTACACCTTC.

This clone has more than one count but fewer than ten. CDR3 in amino acids: CASSGGQGGDYGYTF. The DNA for the CDR3 is TGTGCCAGCAGTGGGGGACAGGGCGGTGACTATGGCTACACCTTC. The gene calls are TRBV2 and TRBJ1-2; 9 positions agree with TRBD1. V gave up 4 bases and J gave up 3 bases; unmatched junction bases: 6. The germline V gene encodes CDR1 SNHLY and CDR2 FYNNEI. This CDR3 spans 15 amino acids.

The V gene is TRBV28, the J gene TRBJ2-7; no firm D call. CDR3 size: 13 residues. Germline V gives CDR1 MDHEN, CDR2 SYDVKM. V was shortened by 8 bases and J by 4 bases, with 15 bases between the two germline ends. The CDR3 DNA sequence: TGTGCCAGCCACCCTCAGTGGGGTTACGAGCAGTACTTC. Translation gives CASHPQWGYEQYF.

The V gene is TRBV11-2, the J gene TRBJ1-2, with 7 bases fitting TRBD1. CDR1 is SGHAT, CDR2 FQNNGV, per germline. The CDR3 loop spans 13 amino acids. Losses at the gene ends were 3 bases for V and 8 bases for J; bases not matched to a gene: 6. The CDR3 sequence is CASSLDRKNGYTF. The DNA of the CDR3 is TGTGCCAGCAGCTTGGACAGGAAGAACGGCTACACCTTC. The complete variable domain, with remaining parts taken from reference TRBV11-2 and TRBJ1-2, reads EAGVAQSPRYKIIEKRQSVAFWCNPISGHATLYWYQQILGQGPKLLIQFQNNGVVDDSQLPKDRFSAERLKGVDSTLKIQPAKLEDSAVYLCASSLDRKNGYTFGSGTRLTVV.

V and J are TRBV6-1 and TRBJ1-1, with TRBD1 identical over 9 bases. Trimming cost V 6 bases and J 4 bases; bases outside gene matches: 3. Germline CDR1 and CDR2: MNHNS and SASEGT. The CDR3 loop spans 13 amino acids. The CDR3 region has the DNA TGTGCCAGCAGACTGACAGGGGGCACTGAAGCTTTCTTT. Amino acid sequence: CASRLTGGTEAFF.

The chain employs TRBV11-1 and TRBJ2-7, with 13 positions matching TRBD2. The CDR3 consists of 15 residues. Germline values: CDR1 SGHAT, CDR2 FQDESV (reference sequence). V gave up 6 bases and J gave up 2 bases; unmatched junction bases: 4. The CDR3, as DNA: TGTGCCAGCAGGGGGACTAGCGGGATGCCCTACGAGCAGTACTTC. Translated: CASRGTSGMPYEQYF.

This rearrangement joins TRBV7-8 to TRBJ2-1, with 9 bases lining up with TRBD2. The CDR3 totals 13 residues. V was clipped by 5 bases and J by 6 bases; unmatched bases: 2. Germline-derived CDR1 and CDR2 are SGHVS and FQNEAQ. CDR3 loop: CASSPSGINEQFF. The CDR3, as DNA: TGTGCCAGCAGCCCTAGCGGGATCAATGAGCAGTTCTTC.

CDR3 sequence reads: CASSPGGDRDHEQYF. In DNA, the CDR3 is TGCGCCAGCAGCCCCGGGGGTGACCGGGACCACGAGCAGTACTTC. The rearrangement links TRBV5-1 to TRBJ2-7; a possible D gene is TRBD2 (6 bases). Germline-derived CDR1 and CDR2 are SGHRS and YFSETQ. V lost 4 bases to trimming and J lost 5 bases, with 19 bases between them. The CDR3 runs 15 residues.

The chain combines TRBV7-9 with TRBJ2-5; maybe TRBD2 (6 bases). The ends were cut back, 6 bases at V and 3 bases at J, with 17 bases in the middle. This CDR3 is built from 15 residues. The germline V gene encodes CDR1 SEHNR and CDR2 FQNEAQ (reference sequence). The CDR3 sequence is CASSPWQLAEETQYF. CDR3 DNA sequence: TGTGCCAGCAGTCCCTGGCAACTAGCCGAAGAGACCCAGTACTTC.

The chain carries TRBV5-1 and TRBJ1-2; the D is unclear. This CDR3 is 13 amino acids long. The germline V gene has CDR1 SGHRS and CDR2 YFSETQ. V was pared by 5 bases and J by 6 bases, with 14 bases between. CDR3 DNA: TGCGCCAGCAGTTCTGCAGGCCCGCATGGCTACACCTTC. Its protein product is CASSSAGPHGYTF.

The sample holds one count of this clone. The genes are TRBV15 and TRBJ1-5; tentative D call: TRBD1 (6 bases). The CDR3 sequence is 17 residues long. Germline CDR1 and CDR2: LNHNV and YYDKDF (reference sequence). Trimming pared 0 bases from V and 0 bases from J, leaving 12 bases between. CDR3 residues: CATSREWTAYSNQPQHF. As DNA, the CDR3 is TGTGCCACCAGCAGAGAGTGGACAGCGTATAGCAATCAGCCCCAGCATTTT.

This chain uses TRBV30 with TRBJ2-7; 7 nucleotides match TRBD2. The CDR3 totals 14 residues. The trim removed 0 bases at V and 3 bases at J, leaving 5 bases unmatched. CDR1 is GTSNPN, CDR2 SVGIG, per germline (reference sequence). The CDR3 region is CAWSVPRTSYEQYF. In DNA, the CDR3 is TGTGCCTGGAGTGTTCCTCGGACTAGCTACGAGCAGTACTTC.